These T cell receptor beta chains were read from a single sample in a study of T cell changes during pregnancy in multiple sclerosis. Here immunoSEQ multiplex PCR was the method, and the copy in TCRdb shows in-frame clones only, minus some. The table lists around 130,000 clones, about 95% of them singletons, with roughly 0.44% in the top ten. The source was peripheral blood, collected after pregnancy. The receptors derive from a female donor with multiple sclerosis, enrolled in a pregnancy study. The CDR3 runs from the conserved cysteine through the conserved F or W. The order of the fields is J gene, V gene, clone size, D gene, CDR3 protein, CDR3 DNA. The D gene is left open where the match is weak. Size values are once, few and many counts, or a class for expanded clones, and some rows have none.

j_gene: TRBJ1-5
v_gene: TRBV28
abundance: .
d_gene: .
CDR3aa: CASSWTALKPQHF
CDR3nt: TGTGCCAGCAGTTGGACAGCCTTGAAGCCCCAGCATTTT

j_gene: TRBJ2-3
v_gene: TRBV5-6
abundance: .
d_gene: TRBD2
CDR3aa: CASSLAGLAGTDTQYF
CDR3nt: TGTGCCAGCAGCTTGGCGGGACTAGCGGGCACAGATACGCAGTATTTT

j_gene: TRBJ2-1
v_gene: TRBV6-4
abundance: .
d_gene: TRBD2
CDR3aa: CASSDSAGLGNDEQFF
CDR3nt: TGTGCCAGCAGTGACTCTGCGGGACTAGGGAATGATGAGCAGTTCTTC

j_gene: TRBJ2-5
v_gene: TRBV29-1
abundance: .
d_gene: .
CDR3aa: CSALGTLQETQYF
CDR3nt: TGCAGCGCCCTCGGGACACTCCAAGAGACCCAGTACTTC

j_gene: TRBJ2-3
v_gene: TRBV29-1
abundance: .
d_gene: .
CDR3aa: CSVEGLVLGSTDTQYF
CDR3nt: TGCAGCGTTGAAGGACTAGTTCTTGGTAGCACAGATACGCAGTATTTT

j_gene: TRBJ2-7
v_gene: TRBV5-1
abundance: .
d_gene: TRBD2
CDR3aa: CASSLSISGSGNEQYF
CDR3nt: TGCGCCAGCAGCTTGAGTATTAGCGGGAGCGGGAACGAGCAGTACTTC

j_gene: TRBJ2-1
v_gene: TRBV28
abundance: .
d_gene: TRBD2
CDR3aa: CASSLLREGRNEQFF
CDR3nt: TGTGCCAGCAGTTTACTGCGGGAGGGCCGGAATGAGCAGTTCTTC

j_gene: TRBJ2-7
v_gene: TRBV5-1
abundance: .
d_gene: .
CDR3aa: CASSLLGGWERERYEQYF
CDR3nt: TGCGCCAGCAGCTTGCTAGGCGGCTGGGAGAGGGAAAGATACGAGCAGTACTTC

j_gene: TRBJ2-7
v_gene: TRBV18
abundance: .
d_gene: .
CDR3aa: CASSIGATYEQYF
CDR3nt: TGTGCCAGCTCCATAGGGGCAACCTACGAGCAGTACTTC

j_gene: TRBJ2-7
v_gene: TRBV18
abundance: .
d_gene: .
CDR3aa: CASSPRRGYEQYF
CDR3nt: TGTGCCAGCTCACCACGTCGGGGCTACGAGCAGTACTTC

j_gene: TRBJ2-1
v_gene: TRBV4-2
abundance: .
d_gene: .
CDR3aa: CASSQGLLSTYSYNEQFF
CDR3nt: TGTGCCAGCAGCCAAGGCTTATTATCGACTTACTCCTACAATGAGCAGTTCTTC

j_gene: TRBJ1-5
v_gene: TRBV18
abundance: .
d_gene: TRBD1
CDR3aa: CASSPTGGNQPQHF
CDR3nt: TGTGCCAGCTCCCCGACAGGGGGCAATCAGCCCCAGCATTTT

j_gene: TRBJ1-4
v_gene: TRBV28
abundance: .
d_gene: .
CDR3aa: CASSLFRGASNEKLFF
CDR3nt: TGTGCCAGCAGTTTGTTTCGGGGGGCGTCTAATGAAAAACTGTTTTTT

j_gene: TRBJ2-3
v_gene: TRBV7-2
abundance: .
d_gene: TRBD2
CDR3aa: CASSASGRGTDTQYF
CDR3nt: TGTGCCAGCAGCGCCAGCGGGAGGGGCACAGATACGCAGTATTTT

j_gene: TRBJ2-7
v_gene: TRBV27
abundance: .
d_gene: .
CDR3aa: CASSLMGGAQPAVPYEQYF
CDR3nt: TGTGCCAGCAGTTTGATGGGGGGGGCCCAACCTGCCGTCCCCTACGAGCAGTACTTC

j_gene: TRBJ2-7
v_gene: TRBV21-1
abundance: .
d_gene: .
CDR3aa: CASSRTGLANYEQYF
CDR3nt: TGTGCCAGCAGCAGAACGGGACTAGCGAATTACGAGCAGTACTTC

j_gene: TRBJ1-1
v_gene: TRBV10-3
abundance: once
d_gene: .
CDR3aa: CAISRSGLGNTEAFF
CDR3nt: TGTGCCATCAGTAGGTCAGGGCTCGGGAACACTGAAGCTTTCTTT

j_gene: TRBJ2-3
v_gene: TRBV11-3
abundance: .
d_gene: TRBD2
CDR3aa: CASSSRLAGASTDTQYF
CDR3nt: TGTGCCAGCAGCTCACGACTAGCGGGAGCCAGCACAGATACGCAGTATTTT

j_gene: TRBJ2-7
v_gene: TRBV5-1
abundance: .
d_gene: .
CDR3aa: CASSPPSDEQYF
CDR3nt: TGCGCCAGCAGCCCCCCGTCGGACGAGCAGTACTTC

j_gene: TRBJ1-2
v_gene: TRBV5-1
abundance: .
d_gene: TRBD1
CDR3aa: CASSLAPRGGADAYGYTF
CDR3nt: TGCGCCAGCAGCTTGGCCCCCAGAGGGGGCGCGGATGCCTATGGCTACACCTTC

j_gene: TRBJ1-2
v_gene: TRBV9
abundance: .
d_gene: .
CDR3aa: CASSEYRDTSYGYTF
CDR3nt: TGTGCCAGCAGCGAGTACCGGGACACCTCCTATGGCTACACCTTC

j_gene: TRBJ2-1
v_gene: TRBV29-1
abundance: once
d_gene: TRBD2
CDR3aa: CSLLGLASNEQFF
CDR3nt: TGCAGCCTATTGGGACTAGCCTCCAATGAGCAGTTCTTC

j_gene: TRBJ1-5
v_gene: TRBV7-9
abundance: .
d_gene: TRBD1
CDR3aa: CASSFVSGTGQGNQPQHF
CDR3nt: TGTGCCAGCAGCTTCGTGTCCGGGACAGGGCAGGGCAATCAGCCCCAGCATTTT

j_gene: TRBJ2-4
v_gene: TRBV25-1
abundance: .
d_gene: TRBD2
CDR3aa: CASRSTSGRGDIQYF
CDR3nt: TGTGCCAGCAGGTCGACTAGCGGGAGGGGTGACATTCAGTACTTC

j_gene: TRBJ2-1
v_gene: TRBV5-1
abundance: .
d_gene: TRBD2
CDR3aa: CASSLGGRSNEQFF
CDR3nt: TGCGCCAGCAGCTTAGGCGGGAGGAGTAATGAGCAGTTCTTC

j_gene: TRBJ2-6
v_gene: TRBV5-6
abundance: .
d_gene: .
CDR3aa: CASSLGSGGANVLTF
CDR3nt: TGTGCCAGCAGCTTGGGGTCGGGAGGGGCCAACGTCCTGACTTTC

j_gene: TRBJ1-5
v_gene: TRBV2
abundance: .
d_gene: TRBD1
CDR3aa: CASSEITRTGGRNDQPQHF
CDR3nt: TGTGCCAGCAGTGAAATCACCAGGACAGGGGGGAGGAACGATCAGCCCCAGCATTTT

j_gene: TRBJ2-7
v_gene: TRBV5-5
abundance: .
d_gene: TRBD1
CDR3aa: CASSTTGGYEQYF
CDR3nt: TGTGCCAGCAGCACGACAGGGGGCTACGAGCAGTACTTC

j_gene: TRBJ2-1
v_gene: TRBV7-9
abundance: .
d_gene: .
CDR3aa: CASVQIGSSQSEQFF
CDR3nt: TGTGCCAGCGTGCAGATCGGGAGTTCACAGAGTGAGCAGTTCTTC

j_gene: TRBJ2-7
v_gene: TRBV19
abundance: once
d_gene: .
CDR3aa: CASSIGTRSYEQYF
CDR3nt: TGTGCCAGTAGTATCGGGACAAGGAGCTACGAGCAGTACTTC

j_gene: TRBJ1-2
v_gene: TRBV4-3
abundance: few
d_gene: TRBD1
CDR3aa: CASSQETQGARGYTF
CDR3nt: TGCGCCAGCAGCCAAGAAACGCAGGGGGCGAGGGGCTACACCTTC

j_gene: TRBJ1-5
v_gene: TRBV6-5
abundance: .
d_gene: .
CDR3aa: CATQQGAQPQHF
CDR3nt: TGTGCCACCCAACAGGGCGCTCAGCCCCAGCATTTT

j_gene: TRBJ2-3
v_gene: TRBV28
abundance: .
d_gene: .
CDR3aa: CASSLGSLGRDTQYF
CDR3nt: TGTGCCAGCAGTTTAGGAAGCCTGGGCAGAGATACGCAGTATTTT

j_gene: TRBJ1-2
v_gene: TRBV27
abundance: .
d_gene: .
CDR3aa: CASSTGGYGYTF
CDR3nt: TGTGCCAGCAGTACAGGTGGCTATGGCTACACCTTC